Listed below are T cell receptor beta chains from one sample, sequenced in a study of OX40 agonist ivuxolimab in advanced cancers. The data were produced by immunoSEQ multiplex PCR, yet TCRdb's version contains in-frame clones alone and is incomplete. The sample lists over 55,000 clones; 80% to 90% were seen once. Here the sequenced sample was CD4+ or CD8+ T cells sorted from blood, taken in a trial of the OX40 agonist ivuxolimab. These receptors were taken from an adult with an advanced solid tumor such as melanoma, head and neck, liver or kidney cancer. Both conserved end residues are part of each CDR3. The order of the fields is V gene, clone size, D gene, J gene, CDR3 protein, CDR3 DNA. The D gene is left open where the match is weak. Clone size is given for some rows only: seen once, a few or many times, or a class if the clone is expanded.

v_gene: TRBV18
abundance: -
d_gene: TRBD2
j_gene: TRBJ2-1
CDR3aa: CASSPSGRAINEQFF
CDR3nt: TGTGCCAGCTCCCCTAGCGGGAGGGCCATCAATGAGCAGTTCTTC

v_gene: TRBV28
abundance: -
d_gene: TRBD1
j_gene: TRBJ2-5
CDR3aa: CASRLGQQETQYF
CDR3nt: TGTGCCAGCAGACTGGGACAGCAAGAGACCCAGTACTTC

v_gene: TRBV19
abundance: -
d_gene: -
j_gene: TRBJ1-2
CDR3aa: CASSPGGPDGGYGYTF
CDR3nt: TGTGCCAGTAGTCCGGGGGGGCCCGATGGGGGCTATGGCTACACCTTC

v_gene: TRBV10-2
abundance: -
d_gene: -
j_gene: TRBJ2-1
CDR3aa: CASSESNGYEQFF
CDR3nt: TGCGCCAGCAGTGAGTCTAACGGTTATGAGCAGTTCTTC

v_gene: TRBV7-4
abundance: -
d_gene: -
j_gene: TRBJ1-1
CDR3aa: CASSPRSGATGTEAFF
CDR3nt: TGTGCCAGCAGCCCACGGTCGGGGGCTACGGGCACTGAAGCTTTCTTT

v_gene: TRBV28
abundance: -
d_gene: -
j_gene: TRBJ1-2
CDR3aa: CASSFIGEGRGYTF
CDR3nt: TGTGCCAGCAGTTTCATTGGGGAGGGCAGGGGCTACACCTTC

v_gene: TRBV18
abundance: -
d_gene: -
j_gene: TRBJ2-2
CDR3aa: CASSPQPGMGGELFF
CDR3nt: TGTGCCAGCTCACCACAGCCGGGCATGGGCGGGGAGCTGTTTTTT

v_gene: TRBV5-4
abundance: -
d_gene: -
j_gene: TRBJ2-7
CDR3aa: CASSFAGRYEQYF
CDR3nt: TGTGCCAGCAGCTTCGCAGGGCGCTACGAGCAGTACTTC

v_gene: TRBV28
abundance: -
d_gene: TRBD1
j_gene: TRBJ1-4
CDR3aa: CASSSRGTFSKLFF
CDR3nt: TGTGCCAGCAGTTCCAGGGGGACATTTTCAAAACTGTTTTTT

v_gene: TRBV7-9
abundance: -
d_gene: -
j_gene: TRBJ2-3
CDR3aa: CASSPAGTGDTQYF
CDR3nt: TGTGCCAGCAGCCCCGCCGGGACGGGAGATACGCAGTATTTT

v_gene: TRBV21-1
abundance: -
d_gene: -
j_gene: TRBJ1-6
CDR3aa: CASSKQPQVRDSGYNSPLHF
CDR3nt: TGTGCCAGCAGCAAGCAACCTCAAGTCCGGGACAGCGGATATAATTCACCCCTCCACTTT

v_gene: TRBV6-5
abundance: -
d_gene: -
j_gene: TRBJ1-2
CDR3aa: CASSYRGGYTF
CDR3nt: TGTGCCAGCAGTTACAGGGGTGGCTACACCTTC

v_gene: TRBV30
abundance: -
d_gene: -
j_gene: TRBJ1-6
CDR3aa: CAWSGDLWNSPLHF
CDR3nt: TGTGCCTGGTCAGGGGACCTCTGGAATTCACCCCTCCACTTT

v_gene: TRBV5-4
abundance: -
d_gene: -
j_gene: TRBJ2-1
CDR3aa: CASSLGLDDEQFF
CDR3nt: TGTGCCAGCAGCTTGGGACTCGACGATGAGCAGTTCTTC

v_gene: TRBV19
abundance: -
d_gene: -
j_gene: TRBJ2-7
CDR3aa: CASSPRRGSYEQYF
CDR3nt: TGTGCCAGTAGTCCGAGACGCGGCTCCTACGAGCAGTACTTC

v_gene: TRBV27
abundance: -
d_gene: -
j_gene: TRBJ2-3
CDR3aa: CASSRDSHGDTQYF
CDR3nt: TGTGCCAGCAGTCGGGACTCGCACGGCGATACGCAGTATTTT

v_gene: TRBV28
abundance: -
d_gene: TRBD2
j_gene: TRBJ2-7
CDR3aa: CASSFFLAGGASYEQYF
CDR3nt: TGTGCCAGCAGTTTTTTTCTAGCGGGAGGGGCCTCCTACGAGCAGTACTTC

v_gene: TRBV6-5
abundance: -
d_gene: TRBD2
j_gene: TRBJ2-7
CDR3aa: CASRRLAGLEQYF
CDR3nt: TGTGCCAGCAGACGACTAGCGGGACTTGAGCAGTACTTC

v_gene: TRBV18
abundance: -
d_gene: TRBD1
j_gene: TRBJ1-2
CDR3aa: CASSRTGGIGYTF
CDR3nt: TGTGCCAGCTCACGGACAGGGGGCATTGGCTACACCTTC

v_gene: TRBV7-9
abundance: -
d_gene: TRBD1
j_gene: TRBJ2-7
CDR3aa: CASSSLRGPSYEQYF
CDR3nt: TGTGCCAGCAGCTCCCTCAGGGGGCCGTCCTACGAGCAGTACTTC

v_gene: TRBV28
abundance: -
d_gene: -
j_gene: TRBJ1-1
CDR3aa: CASSLTGTYTTAFF
CDR3nt: TGTGCCAGCAGTTTAACCGGGACTTATACGACAGCTTTCTTT

v_gene: TRBV28
abundance: -
d_gene: TRBD2
j_gene: TRBJ2-7
CDR3aa: CASSSRRIAGGHYEQYF
CDR3nt: TGTGCCAGCAGCTCCAGAAGGATAGCGGGAGGTCACTACGAGCAGTACTTC

v_gene: TRBV7-7
abundance: -
d_gene: -
j_gene: TRBJ2-3
CDR3aa: CASSPEAADTQYF
CDR3nt: TGTGCTAGCAGCCCCGAGGCAGCAGATACGCAGTATTTT

v_gene: TRBV5-1
abundance: few
d_gene: TRBD1
j_gene: TRBJ1-6
CDR3aa: CASSLAQDRGSPLHF
CDR3nt: TGCGCCAGCAGCTTGGCCCAGGACAGGGGGTCACCCCTCCACTTT

v_gene: TRBV4-1
abundance: -
d_gene: TRBD2
j_gene: TRBJ2-1
CDR3aa: CASSQDQAGGRANEQFF
CDR3nt: TGCGCCAGCAGCCAAGATCAGGCGGGCGGGAGGGCCAATGAGCAGTTCTTC

v_gene: TRBV15
abundance: few
d_gene: -
j_gene: TRBJ1-3
CDR3aa: CATSSGGISGNTIYF
CDR3nt: TGTGCCACCAGCAGTGGAGGGATCTCTGGAAACACCATATATTTT

v_gene: TRBV7-9
abundance: -
d_gene: -
j_gene: TRBJ2-2
CDR3aa: CASSLRTNTGELFF
CDR3nt: TGTGCCAGCAGCCTGAGGACGAACACCGGGGAGCTGTTTTTT

v_gene: TRBV28
abundance: -
d_gene: -
j_gene: TRBJ1-1
CDR3aa: CASSSPGGNTEAFF
CDR3nt: TGTGCCAGCAGTTCCCCCGGGGGGAACACTGAAGCTTTCTTT

v_gene: TRBV5-4
abundance: -
d_gene: -
j_gene: TRBJ2-7
CDR3aa: CASSLSMGSYEQYF
CDR3nt: TGTGCCAGCAGCTTGTCCATGGGGTCCTACGAGCAGTACTTC

v_gene: TRBV5-4
abundance: few
d_gene: -
j_gene: TRBJ2-7
CDR3aa: CASSFDSWSRGYEQYF
CDR3nt: TGTGCCAGCAGTTTCGACAGTTGGTCTAGGGGCTACGAGCAGTACTTC

v_gene: TRBV5-4
abundance: -
d_gene: TRBD2
j_gene: TRBJ2-7
CDR3aa: CASSLGGTRDRSYEQYF
CDR3nt: TGTGCCAGCAGCTTGGGAGGGACTAGGGACCGATCCTACGAGCAGTACTTC

v_gene: TRBV6-5
abundance: -
d_gene: -
j_gene: TRBJ2-2
CDR3aa: CASGRRAGELFF
CDR3nt: TGTGCCAGCGGGCGCAGGGCCGGGGAGCTGTTTTTT

v_gene: TRBV18
abundance: -
d_gene: TRBD2
j_gene: TRBJ2-1
CDR3aa: CASSFGTSSEQFF
CDR3nt: TGTGCCAGCTCATTCGGGACTAGCTCTGAGCAGTTCTTC

v_gene: TRBV6-1
abundance: -
d_gene: -
j_gene: TRBJ1-4
CDR3aa: CASGQRLNEKLFF
CDR3nt: TGTGCCAGCGGACAGCGACTAAATGAAAAACTGTTTTTT

v_gene: TRBV19
abundance: -
d_gene: TRBD2
j_gene: TRBJ2-1
CDR3aa: CASSWTSGSGDEQFF
CDR3nt: TGTGCCAGTAGCTGGACTAGCGGGAGCGGGGATGAGCAGTTCTTC

v_gene: TRBV4-3
abundance: -
d_gene: -
j_gene: TRBJ1-2
CDR3aa: CASSQLLGVTNYGYTF
CDR3nt: TGCGCCAGCAGCCAATTATTAGGGGTTACTAACTATGGCTACACCTTC

v_gene: TRBV19
abundance: -
d_gene: TRBD2
j_gene: TRBJ2-5
CDR3aa: CASSPQAGGGETQYF
CDR3nt: TGTGCCAGTAGCCCACAAGCGGGAGGGGGGGAGACCCAGTACTTC

v_gene: TRBV28
abundance: -
d_gene: TRBD1
j_gene: TRBJ2-7
CDR3aa: CASTGTGGSYEQYF
CDR3nt: TGTGCCAGCACCGGGACAGGGGGTAGCTACGAGCAGTACTTC

v_gene: TRBV10-3
abundance: -
d_gene: -
j_gene: TRBJ1-6
CDR3aa: CAISQGSNSPLHF
CDR3nt: TGTGCCATCAGTCAGGGGTCTAATTCACCCCTCCACTTT

v_gene: TRBV28
abundance: -
d_gene: -
j_gene: TRBJ1-3
CDR3aa: CASSSSRGNTIYF
CDR3nt: TGTGCCAGCAGTTCATCTCGTGGAAACACCATATATTTT

v_gene: TRBV13
abundance: -
d_gene: -
j_gene: TRBJ2-7
CDR3aa: CASSLVSYEQYF
CDR3nt: TGTGCCAGCAGCTTAGTGTCCTACGAGCAGTACTTC

v_gene: TRBV7-8
abundance: medium-sized
d_gene: -
j_gene: TRBJ2-7
CDR3aa: CASSLYYEQYF
CDR3nt: TGTGCCAGCAGCTTGTATTACGAGCAGTACTTC

v_gene: TRBV4-1
abundance: medium-sized
d_gene: -
j_gene: TRBJ1-5
CDR3aa: CASSRIPREPQHF
CDR3nt: TGCGCCAGCAGCCGCATCCCGCGGGAGCCCCAGCATTTT

v_gene: TRBV5-6
abundance: -
d_gene: -
j_gene: TRBJ2-3
CDR3aa: CASSIDTGWGTDTQYF
CDR3nt: TGTGCCAGCAGCATAGACACGGGGTGGGGGACAGATACGCAGTATTTT

v_gene: TRBV5-1
abundance: -
d_gene: -
j_gene: TRBJ2-1
CDR3aa: CASSLSGNEQFF
CDR3nt: TGCGCCAGCAGCTTGTCCGGGAATGAGCAGTTCTTC